These T cell receptor beta chains were read from a single sample in a study of CD8+CD57+ T cells in acquired aplastic anemia. TCRdb ran MiXCR on the reads and lists one entry per CDR3 protein. The sample shows roughly 420,000 distinct CDR3 sequences, 65% to 75% of them seen only once. Sequencing used sorted CD4+, CD8+, or CD8+CD57+ T cells (not recorded which) from PBMCs. These receptors were taken from a human donor in good health, serving as a control. The CDR3 runs from the conserved cysteine through the conserved F or W. A D gene is named only where the DNA matches it firmly. Clone size is given for some rows only: seen once, a few or many times, or a class if the clone is expanded.

CDR3 length,clone size,J gene,V gene,D gene,CDR3 DNA,CDR3 protein
13,NA,TRBJ1-1,TRBV9,NA,TGTGCCAGCAGCGTGCGAGGATCCACCTACGCTCAGTTT,CASSVRGSTYAQF
14,NA,TRBJ2-7,TRBV7-2,TRBD2,TGTGCCAGCAGACGATGGGAGGGCCCCCACGCCCAGTACTTC,CASRRWEGPHAQYF
15,NA,TRBJ2-2,TRBV7-9,NA,TGTGCCAGCAGCGGGAAGTTGAACACTGAAGCTTTCTTTTTTTTT,CASSGKLNTEAFFFF
17,once,TRBJ2-1,TRBV18,TRBD2,TGTGCCAGCTCACCAGGGGTAGCGGGGGGGCCGAACAATGAGCAGTTCTTC,CASSPGVAGGPNNEQFF
13,many,TRBJ1-1,TRBV5-4,NA,TGTGCCAGCAGCTTGGTAGGGGCGGATGAAGCTTTCTTT,CASSLVGADEAFF
14,NA,TRBJ1-1,TRBV9,NA,TGTGCCAGCAGCCCGATTTTACAGGGACCTGAAGCTTTCTTT,CASSPILQGPEAFF
17,many,TRBJ2-6,TRBV5-1,NA,TGCGCCAGCAGCTCAGGGTTAGCCAACTCTGGGGCCAACGTCCTGACTTTC,CASSSGLANSGANVLTF
17,many,TRBJ1-1,TRBV19,TRBD1,TGTGCCAGTAGTGGGTCCGGGACAGAGAGTCAGAACACTGAAGCTTTCTTT,CASSGSGTESQNTEAFF
16,NA,TRBJ1-1,TRBV7-2,NA,TGTGCCAGCAGCTTGGCGGCAGGGGCTTCGGGGGAGCAGGCTTTCTTT,CASSLAAGASGEQAFF
12,few,TRBJ2-7,TRBV5-1,NA,TGTGCCAGCAGCTTAGATGTGTACGAGCAGTACTTC,CASSLDVYEQYF
16,NA,TRBJ2-7,TRBV5-1,NA,TGCGCCAGCAAGGATAAGGAGGGGGGAACTTTCTACGAGCAGTACTTC,CASKDKEGGTFYEQYF
16,NA,TRBJ1-5,TRBV6-5,NA,TGTGCCAGCAGTTACCAGCGGCCGGCGGGCAATCAGCCCCAGCATTTT,CASSYQRPAGNQPQHF
11,once,TRBJ1-5,TRBV7-3,NA,TGTGCCAGCAGCCTAGGGCAGGGCGAGCATTTT,CASSLGQGEHF
14,NA,TRBJ1-5,TRBV9,NA,TGTGCCAGCAGCCTGACTGCGGCCACAGATACGCAGCATTTT,CASSLTAATDTQHF
17,many,TRBJ2-5,TRBV20-1,TRBD2,TGCAGTGCTAGAGATCGGGTAGCGGGGGGCCCGTGGGAGACCCAGTACTTC,CSARDRVAGGPWETQYF
12,NA,TRBJ2-7,TRBV7-2,NA,TGTGCCAGCAAACGGGGGGCGTACGAGCAGTACTTC,CASKRGAYEQYF
13,many,TRBJ1-2,TRBV30,NA,TGTGCCTGGAGGGAGGGAAGGTACTATGGCTACACCTTC,CAWREGRYYGYTF
16,NA,TRBJ2-5,TRBV19,NA,TGTGCCAGTAGTATTGACCCAGGGGATCTAGCAGAGACCCAGTACTTC,CASSIDPGDLAETQYF
15,many,TRBJ2-3,TRBV20-1,NA,TGCAGTGCACCAACAGGGGGGGGGATCACAGATACGCAGTATTTT,CSAPTGGGITDTQYF
13,NA,TRBJ2-7,TRBV29-1,NA,TGCAGCGCCGTGACAACAGGCCCCTACGAGCAGTACTTC,CSAVTTGPYEQYF
16,NA,TRBJ1-3,TRBV5-4,TRBD1,TGTGCCAGCAGCTTCCATCAGGGGGCGTCTGGAAACACCATATATTTT,CASSFHQGASGNTIYF
14,many,TRBJ1-4,TRBV5-4,NA,TGTGCCAGCAGCTTGGGCGGCTGGAATGAAAAACTGTTTTTT,CASSLGGWNEKLFF
16,NA,TRBJ2-7,TRBV24-1,TRBD2,TGTGCCACCAGTGATTTGAGAAGCGGGGGATTGTACGAGCAGTACTTC,CATSDLRSGGLYEQYF
15,NA,TRBJ2-1,TRBV25-1,NA,TGTGCCAGCAGCGGGACGGACCATAGCAGCAAGGCCCAGCTCTTT,CASSGTDHSSKAQLF
16,once,TRBJ2-5,TRBV9,TRBD1,TGTGCCAGCAGCAACGGAGGTACAGGGGCTTTAAACACCCAGTACTTC,CASSNGGTGALNTQYF
15,NA,TRBJ1-1,TRBV11-3,NA,TGTGCCAGCAGCCCAAGCGGGGGCTCGGGCGCTGAGGCTTTCTTT,CASSPSGGSGAEAFF
14,NA,TRBJ1-6,TRBV7-2,NA,TGTGCCAGCAGCTCAGGGACCTCCAAATGGCCCCCCCACTTT,CASSSGTSKWPPHF
16,NA,TRBJ2-3,TRBV7-2,NA,TGTGCCAGCACCCAAGGGGGGACAGTATACACAGATACGCAGTATTTT,CASTQGGTVYTDTQYF
13,NA,TRBJ2-5,TRBV5-1,NA,TGCGCCAGCAGCGTAAGCGGACAAGAGGACCAGTACTTC,CASSVSGQEDQYF